These T cell receptor beta chains were read from a single sample in a study of cytomegalovirus exposure and HLA in healthy donors. The assay was immunoSEQ multiplex PCR, and TCRdb's table has in-frame clones only and misses some. This sample has around 110,000 clones; 81% occur once, and the top ten carry around 4.2%. The sequencing input was PBMCs. The receptors were gathered from a woman aged 25 to 39 in good health and CMV-seronegative. The CDR3 runs from the conserved cysteine through the conserved F or W. The D gene is left open where the match is weak. Only part of the rows carry a size: once, few, many, or a class if the clone is expanded.

.	TRBV11-3	.	TRBJ2-2	CASSLNSDGELFF	TGTGCCAGCAGCTTAAACTCTGACGGGGAGCTGTTTTTT
once	TRBV5-1	.	TRBJ1-2	CASSPIPGTSYGYTF	TGCGCCAGCAGCCCTATCCCCGGGACTTCCTATGGCTACACCTTC
.	TRBV29-1	TRBD2	TRBJ2-7	CSVRTSGQSYEQYF	TGCAGCGTCCGGACTAGCGGACAGTCCTACGAGCAGTACTTC
.	TRBV6-1	.	TRBJ2-7	CASSELPIQASSYEQYF	TGTGCCAGCAGTGAACTACCTATCCAGGCAAGCTCCTACGAGCAGTACTTC
.	TRBV16	.	TRBJ2-5	CASSLTLGRETQYF	TGTGCCAGCAGCCTAACGCTCGGTCGGGAGACCCAGTACTTC
few	TRBV18	TRBD1	TRBJ1-4	CASSTPGVGQLPGKLFF	TGTGCCAGCTCCACACCAGGTGTGGGACAGCTCCCTGGAAAACTGTTTTTT
.	TRBV27	.	TRBJ2-6	CASSFGVLGANVLTF	TGTGCCAGCAGTTTCGGGGTATTAGGGGCCAACGTCCTGACTTTC
few	TRBV6-4	TRBD2	TRBJ2-3	CASSDGLAGVDTQYF	TGTGCCAGCAGTGACGGACTAGCGGGAGTTGATACGCAGTATTTT
.	TRBV5-4	.	TRBJ2-7	CASSASASYEQYF	TGTGCCAGCAGCGCTAGCGCCTCCTACGAGCAGTACTTC
few	TRBV5-4	TRBD2	TRBJ2-7	CASSLAGGPDEQYF	TGTGCCAGCAGTTTAGCGGGAGGGCCGGACGAGCAGTACTTC
few	TRBV10-2	.	TRBJ1-1	CASSGEDIEAFF	TGCGCCAGCAGTGGGGAGGACATTGAAGCTTTCTTT
.	TRBV12-5	.	TRBJ2-1	CASGLSDSYNEQFF	TGTGCTAGTGGTTTGAGTGACAGCTACAATGAGCAGTTCTTC
.	TRBV10-3	TRBD2	TRBJ2-7	CAISEGRERSYEQYF	TGTGCCATCAGTGAGGGGCGGGAGCGCTCCTACGAGCAGTACTTC
.	TRBV6-1	.	TRBJ1-2	CASSEATAANYGYTF	TGTGCCAGCAGTGAAGCGACGGCGGCTAACTATGGCTACACCTTC
.	TRBV28	.	TRBJ1-1	CASSPQYTEAFF	TGTGCCAGCAGTCCCCAATACACTGAAGCTTTCTTT
.	TRBV25-1	.	TRBJ2-4	CASSDPQGAKNIQYF	TGTGCCAGCAGTGACCCTCAGGGGGCCAAAAACATTCAGTACTTC
.	TRBV6-5	.	TRBJ2-7	CASSYEFGPSDEQYF	TGTGCCAGCAGTTATGAGTTTGGTCCTTCCGACGAGCAGTACTTC
few	TRBV7-2	TRBD1	TRBJ2-5	CASSLVPDRGRETQYF	TGTGCCAGCAGCCTAGTCCCTGACAGGGGGCGGGAGACCCAGTACTTC
.	TRBV4-1	TRBD1	TRBJ2-7	CASSRTGSTYEQYF	TGCGCCAGCAGCCGGACAGGGTCCACCTACGAGCAGTACTTC
.	TRBV13	TRBD2	TRBJ2-7	CASSSPRTSGDYEQYF	TGTGCCAGCAGCTCGCCCCGGACTAGCGGGGACTACGAGCAGTACTTC
.	TRBV4-1	.	TRBJ2-1	CASSHRDLLGMGEQFF	TGCGCCAGCAGCCACCGGGACTTACTAGGTATGGGTGAGCAGTTCTTC
.	TRBV27	TRBD2	TRBJ2-5	CASSLSWTGLAGAETQYF	TGTGCCAGCAGTTTATCCTGGACGGGACTAGCGGGAGCAGAGACCCAGTACTTC
.	TRBV5-1	.	TRBJ2-3	CASSLGQPVLSTDTQYF	TGCGCCAGCAGCTTGGGACAGCCAGTCCTTAGCACAGATACGCAGTATTTT
.	TRBV7-9	.	TRBJ2-7	CASSPPLAPYEQYF	TGTGCCAGCAGCCCACCCCTAGCGCCCTACGAGCAGTACTTC
once	TRBV4-3	TRBD1	TRBJ1-6	CASSLHRDSLNSPLHF	TGCGCCAGCAGCCTACATCGGGACAGCCTTAATTCACCCCTCCACTTT
few	TRBV2	TRBD1	TRBJ1-1	CASRTGTGGSEAFF	TGTGCCAGCAGGACCGGGACAGGGGGATCTGAAGCTTTCTTT
.	TRBV15	TRBD1	TRBJ1-1	CATTSGGTEAFF	TGTGCCACCACCTCAGGGGGGACTGAAGCTTTCTTT
.	TRBV19	.	TRBJ1-4	CAAEGNEKLFF	TGTGCCGCGGAGGGAAATGAAAAACTGTTTTTT
.	TRBV5-4	TRBD2	TRBJ2-3	CASSSRLAASTDTQYF	TGTGCCAGCAGCTCTCGACTAGCGGCTAGCACAGATACGCAGTATTTT
.	TRBV29-1	TRBD1	TRBJ2-7	CSVEPRTGNGEQYF	TGCAGCGTTGAACCGAGGACAGGGAACGGCGAGCAGTACTTC
.	TRBV13	TRBD2	TRBJ2-2	CASSWAGATGELFF	TGTGCCAGCAGCTGGGCGGGAGCCACCGGGGAGCTGTTTTTT
.	TRBV10-2	.	TRBJ2-7	CATMKGYYEQYF	TGCGCCACCATGAAGGGGTATTACGAGCAGTACTTC
.	TRBV9	.	TRBJ2-3	CASSVRNGNTDTQYF	TGTGCCAGCAGCGTTCGTAACGGTAACACAGATACGCAGTATTTT
.	TRBV28	.	TRBJ2-5	CASSWLLQQQETQYF	TGTGCCAGCAGTTGGCTCCTCCAACAGCAAGAGACCCAGTACTTC
.	TRBV28	.	TRBJ1-2	CASKGDREPNYGYTF	TGTGCCAGCAAGGGGGATCGGGAACCTAACTATGGCTACACCTTC
.	TRBV6-1	.	TRBJ1-5	CASSPERGNQPQHF	TGTGCCAGCAGTCCCGAGAGGGGGAATCAGCCCCAGCATTTT
few	TRBV13	.	TRBJ2-7	CASRSTSSEQYF	TGTGCCAGCAGATCTACTAGCAGCGAGCAGTACTTC
.	TRBV15	TRBD2	TRBJ2-3	CATSGGGAGGPGGDTQYF	TGTGCCACCAGCGGGGGGGGTGCGGGAGGGCCCGGGGGAGATACGCAGTATTTT
.	TRBV5-4	.	TRBJ2-5	CASSSLWGTGRETQYF	TGTGCCAGCAGCTCCCTGTGGGGTACAGGGAGAGAGACCCAGTACTTC
.	TRBV27	TRBD2	TRBJ2-1	CASLGYGLAGANYNEQFF	TGTGCCAGCCTAGGGTATGGACTAGCGGGAGCGAACTACAATGAGCAGTTCTTC
.	TRBV19	.	TRBJ2-3	CASSIGGQGIDTQYF	TGTGCCAGTAGTATAGGGGGCCAGGGGATAGATACGCAGTATTTT
.	TRBV28	.	TRBJ2-5	CASSGELIRETQYF	TGTGCCAGCTCCGGGGAACTAATTCGAGAGACCCAGTACTTC
.	TRBV4-1	TRBD1	TRBJ2-4	CASSHSLNRDRGNIQYF	TGCGCCAGCAGCCACTCGCTAAACCGGGACAGGGGGAACATTCAGTACTTC
once	TRBV10-1	.	TRBJ2-2	CASTGTLTGELFF	TGCGCCAGCACCGGGACTTTAACCGGGGAGCTGTTTTTT
.	TRBV6-1	.	TRBJ2-2	CASSLEQGIGELFF	TGTGCCAGCAGTCTTGAACAGGGAATCGGGGAGCTGTTTTTT
few	TRBV11-2	.	TRBJ2-7	CASSPGLSYEQYF	TGTGCCAGCAGTCCCGGTCTATCCTACGAGCAGTACTTC
once	TRBV28	TRBD1	TRBJ2-1	CASRKDRENEQFF	TGTGCCAGCAGGAAGGACAGGGAGAATGAGCAGTTCTTC
.	TRBV5-1	TRBD2	TRBJ2-2	CASSFTSGSSAGELFF	TGCGCCAGCAGCTTTACTAGCGGGAGTTCCGCCGGGGAGCTGTTTTTT
.	TRBV19	TRBD2	TRBJ2-7	CASTGLAGEQYF	TGTGCCTCAACGGGGCTAGCGGGTGAGCAGTACTTC
.	TRBV11-2	.	TRBJ2-7	CASSSGTSYEQYF	TGTGCCAGCAGCTCCGGGACTTCCTACGAGCAGTACTTC
.	TRBV7-9	TRBD2	TRBJ2-3	CASSLGGETSIHF	TGTGCCAGCAGCTTAGGGGGGGAGACTAGCATCCATTTT
few	TRBV5-6	.	TRBJ1-3	CASSLQGSGNTIYF	TGTGCCAGCAGCCTGCAGGGCTCTGGAAACACCATATATTTT
.	TRBV19	TRBD1	TRBJ1-5	CASSTGGQINQPQHF	TGTGCCAGTAGTACAGGGGGCCAAATCAATCAGCCCCAGCATTTT
.	TRBV27	.	TRBJ2-1	CASTPAGPYNEQFF	TGTGCCAGCACCCCCGCAGGGCCCTACAATGAGCAGTTCTTC
.	TRBV21-1	.	TRBJ1-1	CASSRMTGPTEAFF	TGTGCCAGCAGCAGAATGACAGGGCCCACTGAAGCTTTCTTT
few	TRBV4-2	TRBD2	TRBJ2-1	CASSPIAASGNYNEQFF	TGTGCCAGCAGCCCTATCGCCGCTAGCGGGAACTACAATGAGCAGTTCTTC
.	TRBV6-5	.	TRBJ2-3	CASSSGSSSTDTQYF	TGTGCCAGCAGTTCTGGTTCCAGTAGCACAGATACGCAGTATTTT
.	TRBV7-2	TRBD2	TRBJ2-7	CASSLVAGGPGEQYF	TGTGCCAGCAGCTTAGTAGCGGGAGGGCCGGGGGAGCAGTACTTC
.	TRBV19	.	TRBJ1-5	CASSISSPNQPQHF	TGTGCCAGTAGTATTAGTTCCCCGAATCAGCCCCAGCATTTT
.	TRBV7-2	TRBD1	TRBJ2-2	CASSLVGGPNTGELFF	TGTGCCAGCAGCTTAGTAGGGGGCCCGAACACCGGGGAGCTGTTTTTT